A selection of T cell receptor beta chains follows, all from one sample in a study of blood T cell repertoires in COVID-19. Assay used: immunoSEQ multiplex PCR; TCRdb lists only in-frame clones, some missing. Seen here are about 26,000 clones, 90% observed once, and the top ten hold less than 8.5%. The sample consisted of peripheral blood. The origin of the receptors is a human donor in a cohort sampled during active COVID-19. The CDR3 runs from the conserved cysteine through the conserved F or W. Size tells how often a clone was seen (once, few, many) or the class of an expanded clone, and some rows leave it out.

TRBV6-6,-,TRBJ2-2,CASSPSPGQGTNTGELFF
TRBV13,few,TRBJ2-1,CASSVVGSGALGEQFF
TRBV6-5,-,TRBJ2-3,CAGQVGGPTDTQYF
TRBV6-6,-,TRBJ1-6,CASSSGRENSPLHF
TRBV11-3,-,TRBJ2-3,CASSIQGGATDTQYF
TRBV9,-,TRBJ2-2,CASSVGGLAGFANTGELFF
TRBV12-5,-,TRBJ2-7,CASGLSGEQYF
TRBV5-1,-,TRBJ2-7,CASSPRGQGSNEQYF
TRBV6-1,-,TRBJ2-7,CASSDSGTDYEQYF
TRBV5-5,-,TRBJ1-2,CASSRANANYGYTF
TRBV4-3,-,TRBJ1-2,CASSQADGSSRGYTF
TRBV5-6,-,TRBJ2-5,CASSGQGKETQYF
TRBV7-2,-,TRBJ2-1,CASSVGLAKNNEQFF
TRBV7-2,-,TRBJ2-3,CASVRTAINTDTQYF
TRBV5-5,-,TRBJ2-7,CASSLDGITRLTPYYEQYF
TRBV12-3/TRBV12-4,-,TRBJ1-5,CASTPGERGAQHF
TRBV27,-,TRBJ1-5,CASRGGQGGNQPQHF
TRBV7-2,-,TRBJ2-2,CASSLGPWTGELFF
TRBV7-9,-,TRBJ2-3,CASSYGTSGTNTQYF
TRBV5-1,-,TRBJ1-1,CASRGLANTEAFF
TRBV29-1,-,TRBJ1-2,CSVEELRGSGGYTF
TRBV28,once,TRBJ1-2,CASRVTGSYGYTF
TRBV7-9,-,TRBJ2-2,CASTQWGQNTGELFF
TRBV6-6,-,TRBJ1-6,CASSSGQLNSPLHF
TRBV19,-,TRBJ2-6,CASSPYRGTGANVLTF
TRBV7-9,-,TRBJ2-7,CASSLRPGARGNYEQYF
TRBV14,once,TRBJ2-7,CASSQVQGDVGEQYF
TRBV9,-,TRBJ2-2,CASSVGIPGQRLYEAGELFF
TRBV11-2,-,TRBJ1-1,CASSLGRRGEGDTEAFF
TRBV12-5,few,TRBJ2-1,CASGLAGINEQFF
TRBV18,-,TRBJ1-3,CASSPLGVATGGNTIYF
TRBV14,-,TRBJ2-2,CASSPRQGTGELFF
TRBV5-5,-,TRBJ1-4,CASRLTQGTNEKLFF
TRBV12-3/TRBV12-4,-,TRBJ2-7,CASSSTGGAEQYF
TRBV2,-,TRBJ1-3,CASRRQSSGNTIYF
TRBV5-1,-,TRBJ2-7,CASSPRPGQVYYEQYF
TRBV7-2,-,TRBJ2-4,CASSAWTGDGNIQYF
TRBV20-1,-,TRBJ1-2,CSASQGDYGYTF
TRBV7-6,few,TRBJ2-4,CASSLGPGQGNIQYF
TRBV19,-,TRBJ1-2,CASSIRQRGNYGYTF
TRBV5-1,-,TRBJ2-1,CASSGLVGGADEQFF
TRBV3-1/TRBV3-2,-,TRBJ1-2,CASSPSPGDQGGYTF
TRBV7-9,-,TRBJ2-1,CASSYRGTSGNNEQFF
TRBV18,-,TRBJ2-6,CASSPSQGVGANVLTF
TRBV7-2,-,TRBJ2-7,CASSSGQATYEQYF
TRBV5-4,-,TRBJ2-7,CASSFVDGVTKREQYF